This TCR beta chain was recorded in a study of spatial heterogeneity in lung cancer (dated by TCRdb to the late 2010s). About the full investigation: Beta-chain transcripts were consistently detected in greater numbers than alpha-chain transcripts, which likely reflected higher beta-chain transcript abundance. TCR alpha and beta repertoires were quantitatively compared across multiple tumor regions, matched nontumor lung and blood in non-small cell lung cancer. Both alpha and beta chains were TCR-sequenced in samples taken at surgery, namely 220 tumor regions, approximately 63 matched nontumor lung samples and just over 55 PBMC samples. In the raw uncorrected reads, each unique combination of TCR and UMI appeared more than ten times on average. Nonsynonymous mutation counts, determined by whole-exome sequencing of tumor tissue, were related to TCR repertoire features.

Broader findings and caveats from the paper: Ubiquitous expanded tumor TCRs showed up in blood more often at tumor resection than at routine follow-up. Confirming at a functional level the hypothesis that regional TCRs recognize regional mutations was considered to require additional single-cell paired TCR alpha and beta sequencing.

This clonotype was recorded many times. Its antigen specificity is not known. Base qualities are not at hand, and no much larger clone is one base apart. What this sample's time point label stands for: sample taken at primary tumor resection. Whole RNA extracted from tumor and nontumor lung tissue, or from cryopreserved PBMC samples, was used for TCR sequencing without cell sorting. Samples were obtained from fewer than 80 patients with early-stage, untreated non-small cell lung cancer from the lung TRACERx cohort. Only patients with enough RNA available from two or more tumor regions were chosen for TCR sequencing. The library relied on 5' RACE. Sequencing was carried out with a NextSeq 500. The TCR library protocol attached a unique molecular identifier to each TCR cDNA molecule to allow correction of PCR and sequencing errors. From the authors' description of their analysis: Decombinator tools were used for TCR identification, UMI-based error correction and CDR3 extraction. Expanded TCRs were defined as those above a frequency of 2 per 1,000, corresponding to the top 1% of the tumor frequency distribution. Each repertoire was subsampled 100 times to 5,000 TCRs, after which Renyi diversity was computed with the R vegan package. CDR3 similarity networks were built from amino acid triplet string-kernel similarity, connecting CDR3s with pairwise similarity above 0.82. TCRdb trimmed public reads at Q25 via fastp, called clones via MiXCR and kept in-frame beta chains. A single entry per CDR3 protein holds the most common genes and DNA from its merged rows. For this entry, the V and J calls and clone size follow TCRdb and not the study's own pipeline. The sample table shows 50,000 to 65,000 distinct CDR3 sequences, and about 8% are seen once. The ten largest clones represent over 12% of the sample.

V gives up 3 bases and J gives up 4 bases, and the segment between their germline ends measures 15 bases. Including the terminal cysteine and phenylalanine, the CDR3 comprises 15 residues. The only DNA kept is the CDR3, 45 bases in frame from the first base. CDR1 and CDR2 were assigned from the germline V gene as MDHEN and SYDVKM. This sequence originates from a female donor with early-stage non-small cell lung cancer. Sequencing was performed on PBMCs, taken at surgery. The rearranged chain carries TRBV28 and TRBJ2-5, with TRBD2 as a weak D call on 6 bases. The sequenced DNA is TGTGCCAGCAGTTTGGGGGGTTATCAGGGAGAGACCCAGTACTTC. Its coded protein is CASSLGGYQGETQYF.